This TCR beta chain was sequenced for a study of T cells in Graves' hyperthyroidism and ophthalmopathy. This clonotype was seen repeatedly, ten times or more. Its target is not known. Trimming removed 0 bases from V and 4 bases from J, with 14 bases in between. Germline values: CDR1 SGHRS, CDR2 YFSETQ. The CDR3 loop spans 16 amino acids. General study results and limits: Ophthalmopathy got predicted by the model a median about six months before its onset. Blood also carried most thyroid clonotypes expanded above 0.001.

Using RNA transcripts as the source, TCR beta CDR3 regions were amplified. The HTBI primer set was used in a first-round RT-PCR of the TCR CDR3. TCRdb processed the multiplex PCR reads anew with MiXCR; each CDR3 protein has one entry. The sample holds a few hundred thousand distinct CDR3 sequences, about 15% seen once. Ophthalmopathy patients had Clinical Activity Score at least 3, NOSPECS grade at least 4, duration under 3 months. Diagnosis rested on symptoms, serum thyroxine and TRAb, thyroid ultrasound, and orbital computed tomography. The sequenced material came from blood. The chain uses TRBV5-1 and TRBJ2-1; no definite D call. This sequence originates from a woman aged 25 to 45 with Graves' ophthalmopathy. This chain's CDR3 is CASSLGTALVYNEQFF. The DNA of the CDR3 is TGCGCCAGCAGCTTGGGCACAGCCCTCGTGTACAATGAGCAGTTCTTC.